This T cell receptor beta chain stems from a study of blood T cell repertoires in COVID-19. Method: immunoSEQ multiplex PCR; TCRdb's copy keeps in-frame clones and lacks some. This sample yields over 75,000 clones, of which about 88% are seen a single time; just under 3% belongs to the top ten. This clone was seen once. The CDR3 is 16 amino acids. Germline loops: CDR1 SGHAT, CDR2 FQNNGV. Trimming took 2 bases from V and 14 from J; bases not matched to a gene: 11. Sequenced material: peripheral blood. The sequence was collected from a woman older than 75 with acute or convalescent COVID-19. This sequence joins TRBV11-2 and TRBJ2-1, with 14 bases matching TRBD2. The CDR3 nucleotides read TGTGCCAGCAGCTTAAGTTCGACTAGCGGGAGGGCTCGGAAGTTCTTC. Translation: CASSLSSTSGRARKFF. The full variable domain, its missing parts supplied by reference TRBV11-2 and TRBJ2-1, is EAGVAQSPRYKIIEKRQSVAFWCNPISGHATLYWYQQILGQGPKLLIQFQNNGVVDDSQLPKDRFSAERLKGVDSTLKIQPAKLEDSAVYLCASSLSSTSGRARKFFGPGTRLTVL.